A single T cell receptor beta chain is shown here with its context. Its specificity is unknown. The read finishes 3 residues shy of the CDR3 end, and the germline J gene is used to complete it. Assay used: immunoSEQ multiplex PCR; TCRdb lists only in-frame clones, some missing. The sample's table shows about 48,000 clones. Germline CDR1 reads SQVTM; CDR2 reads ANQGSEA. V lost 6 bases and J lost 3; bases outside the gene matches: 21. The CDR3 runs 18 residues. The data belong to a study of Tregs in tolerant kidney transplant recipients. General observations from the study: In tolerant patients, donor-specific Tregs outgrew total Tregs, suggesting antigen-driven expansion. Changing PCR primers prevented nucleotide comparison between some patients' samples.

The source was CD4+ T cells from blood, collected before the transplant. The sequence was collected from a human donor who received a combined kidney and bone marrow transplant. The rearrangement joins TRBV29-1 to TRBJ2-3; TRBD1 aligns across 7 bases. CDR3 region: CSVDGRVDRAFGTDTQYF. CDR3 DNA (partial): TGCAGCGTCGACGGTCGGGTCGACAGGGCGTTTGGAACAGATACG.